One T cell receptor (beta chain) is described in this entry. These data belong to a study of cytomegalovirus exposure and HLA in healthy donors. Vbeta (60) and Jbeta (13) primers were used in the PCR. Assay: immunoSEQ multiplex PCR; the TCRdb copy retains only in-frame clones and omits some. The table has 180,000 or so clones, around 80% seen once. Among the donors, all were healthy bone marrow donors. What was sequenced was PBMCs. The origin of this receptor is a woman aged 30 to 39 in good health and CMV-seropositive.

The CDR3 DNA is TGTGCCAGCAGTGAAATCGCAGGGTATCCCGGGGAGCTGTTTTTT. It yields the protein CASSEIAGYPGELFF. This rearrangement joins TRBV25-1 to TRBJ2-2; tentatively, D is TRBD1 (5 bases). Germline V gene sequence: CDR1 MGHDK, CDR2 SYGVNS. The CDR3 spans 15 residues. Trimming pared 2 bases from V and 6 bases from J, leaving 13 bases between. The variable domain in full, completed from reference TRBV25-1 and TRBJ2-2, reads EADIYQTPRYLVIGTGKKITLECSQTMGHDKMYWYQQDPGMELHLIHYSYGVNSTEKGDLSSESTVSRIRTEHFPLTLESARPSHTSQYLCASSEIAGYPGELFFGEGSRLTVL.